The subject of this entry is one TCR beta chain. TCRdb's table, derived via immunoSEQ multiplex PCR, lists solely in-frame clones and lacks some. The profile shows around 97,000 clones, around 90% of them singletons. The CDR3 length is 11 residues. The V gene lost 3 bases and the J gene lost 5 bases, with 5 bases spanning the gap. CDR1 and CDR2 (germline): DFQATT, SNEGSKA (reference sequence). This sample was included in a study of blood T cell repertoires in COVID-19. Study context: Spain, Italy and the United States supplied samples that represented acute and convalescent COVID-19. Nucleic acid was either cDNA or gDNA, and it came from T cells, B-cell-depleted T cells, or PBMCs.

The sequencing input was peripheral blood. This chain connects TRBV20-1 to TRBJ2-1; D gene unclear. The origin of this receptor is a human donor in a cohort sampled during active COVID-19. For the CDR3, the DNA is TGCAGTGCTAGCCCTCACAATGAGCAGTTCTTC. The encoded protein is CSASPHNEQFF.